Shown below are 18 T cell receptor beta chains from a single sample sequenced in a study of cytomegalovirus exposure and HLA in healthy donors. Method: immunoSEQ multiplex PCR; TCRdb's copy keeps in-frame clones and lacks some. The data hold about 160,000 clones, with approximately 89% observed a single time. Sequences were obtained from PBMCs. These receptor sequences come from a woman aged 18 to 35 in good health and CMV-seropositive.

The chain has TRBV27 and TRBJ2-2; perhaps TRBD1 as D (5 bases). V was trimmed by 5 bases and J by 2 bases, leaving 15 bases between them. The CDR3 sequence is 16 residues long. The germline V gene has CDR1 MNHEY and CDR2 SMNVEV (reference sequence). DNA for the CDR3: TGTGCCAGCAGTCTCCCAACGACAGCTAACACCGGGGAGCTGTTTTTT. It is translated as CASSLPTTANTGELFF.

This sequence joins TRBV5-1 and TRBJ2-2; 10 bases fit TRBD2. Germline-derived CDR1 and CDR2 are SGHRS and YFSETQ. There are 16 residues in the CDR3. The V segment lost 2 bases and the J segment 0 bases; nucleotides outside the gene matches: 1. The CDR3 reads CASSFLAGANTGELFF. The CDR3, as DNA: TGCGCCAGCAGCTTCCTAGCGGGAGCGAACACCGGGGAGCTGTTTTTT.

V and J are TRBV7-9 and TRBJ2-7, with 13 bases identical to TRBD2. This CDR3 region has 16 residues. Looked up from germline, CDR1 is SEHNR and CDR2 is FQNEAQ (reference sequence). Trimming took 4 bases from V and 2 from J; bases not matched to a gene: 5. DNA of the CDR3: TGTGCCAGCAGCTCCTCGACTAGCGGGAGGACCTACGAGCAGTACTTC. Amino acids: CASSSSTSGRTYEQYF.

The DNA for the CDR3 is TGTGCCAGCAGCCCCTTCGGGAGGGCCCAAGATACGCAGTATTTT. It translates to CASSPFGRAQDTQYF. The V and J genes are TRBV5-6 and TRBJ2-3; 8 positions match TRBD2. V lost 4 bases to trimming and J lost 5 bases; unmatched junction nucleotides: 9. The CDR3 totals 15 residues. Germline values: CDR1 SGHDT, CDR2 YYEEEE.

This CDR3 is CASSAGAGQRTYEQYF. DNA for the CDR3: TGTGCCAGCAGCGCTGGGGCGGGACAGCGGACCTACGAGCAGTACTTC. This chain joins TRBV9 and TRBJ2-7, with D possibly TRBD1 on 7 matching bases. Germline CDR1 SGDLS, CDR2 YYNGEE. With 3 bases removed from V and 2 bases from J, the gap between germline ends came to 18 bases. The CDR3 runs 16 residues. Full variable domain (outside the CDR3, taken from reference TRBV9 and TRBJ2-7): DSGVTQTPKHLITATGQRVTLRCSPRSGDLSVYWYQQSLDQGLQFLIQYYNGEERAKGNILERFSAQQFPDLHSELNLSSLELGDSALYFCASSAGAGQRTYEQYFGPGTRLTVT.

V and J are TRBV2 and TRBJ1-5, with D possibly being TRBD1 (5 bases). The CDR3 loop spans 12 amino acids. Looked up from germline, CDR1 is SNHLY and CDR2 is FYNNEI. Trimming removed 8 bases from V and 3 bases from J, with 8 bases in between. CDR3: CASGGFNQPQHF. In DNA, the CDR3 is TGTGCCAGCGGGGGGTTCAATCAGCCCCAGCATTTT.

The chain employs TRBV27 and TRBJ2-1; D is unresolved. The CDR3 has 11 residues. Germline assignment: CDR1 MNHEY and CDR2 SMNVEV (reference sequence). V lost 7 bases and J 10 bases, leaving 11 bases between the germline ends. The DNA for the CDR3 is TGTGCCAGCATCCGCCTGGGCGAGCAGTTCTTC. Translating gives CASIRLGEQFF.

The rearrangement uses TRBV23-1 and TRBJ2-7, with D perhaps matching TRBD2 (6 bases). TRBV23-1 is annotated as an ORF whose role is uncertain. This CDR3 is 15 amino acids long. Trimming took 6 bases from V and 3 from J, leaving 18 bases between them. CDR3 protein: CASSQRDSQYYEQYF. The CDR3 DNA follows: TGCGCCAGCAGCCAAAGGGACTCTCAATACTACGAGCAGTACTTC.

This rearrangement joins TRBV14 to TRBJ1-5; D unclear. Per germline, CDR1 SGHDN and CDR2 FVKESK. V shed 1 base and J shed 5 bases, with 12 bases lying between them. The CDR3 contains 15 residues. CDR3 coding DNA: TGTGCCAGCAGCCAAGTAGCCGGGTGGCATCAGCCCCAGCATTTT. Translated, it gives CASSQVAGWHQPQHF.

The rearrangement links TRBV27 to TRBJ2-4, with TRBD2 as a possible D gene (6 bases). CDR1 and CDR2 from the germline V gene are MNHEY and SMNVEV (reference sequence). CDR3 length: 16 residues. The V end lost 3 bases, the J end lost 0 bases, and 12 bases lay between the germline ends. Written as DNA, the CDR3 is TGTGCCAGCAGTTTGCGGGATAACCCAGCCAAAAACATTCAGTACTTC. It codes for CASSLRDNPAKNIQYF.

V usage is TRBV18 and J usage is TRBJ2-7; D is uncertain. Trimming left V 0 bases short and J 6 bases short, with 9 bases between. This CDR3 comprises 13 residues. Germline CDR1 KGHSH, CDR2 LQKENI. In DNA, the CDR3 is TGTGCCAGCTCACCACCCGCCGGTCGCGAGCAGTACTTC. It yields the protein CASSPPAGREQYF.

The CDR3 spells CASSPDEGVGGYTF. CDR3 DNA: TGCGCCAGCAGCCCGGATGAAGGGGTGGGTGGCTACACCTTC. The chain has TRBV5-1 and TRBJ1-2, with D possibly being TRBD1 (5 bases). The germline gives CDR1 SGHRS, CDR2 YFSETQ. Trimming took off 4 bases at V and 7 bases at J, with 17 bases between the two ends. This CDR3 contains 14 residues.

The chain links TRBV2 to TRBJ2-1, with TRBD2 identical over 7 bases. The CDR3 is made up of 16 amino acids. Unmatched junction bases numbered 9, after V lost 7 bases and J lost 0 bases. Germline V lookup: CDR1 SNHLY, CDR2 FYNNEI. CDR3 loop: CASINGAGYSYNEQFF. CDR3 DNA sequence: TGTGCCAGCATCAACGGAGCGGGATACTCCTACAATGAGCAGTTCTTC.

CDR3 residues: CASSMGLAGGPQFF. The CDR3 coding sequence is TGTGCCAGCAGCATGGGACTAGCGGGAGGGCCTCAGTTCTTC. V and J are TRBV11-3 and TRBJ2-1; 16 positions agree with TRBD2. The J segment lost 13 bases and the V segment lost 5 bases, leaving 5 bases of the junction unmatched. The CDR3 consists of 14 residues. Germline V gene sequence: CDR1 SGHNT, CDR2 YENEEA.

The chain carries TRBV11-2 and TRBJ1-1; D unresolved. There are 13 residues in the CDR3. The V and J ends lost 0 bases and 3 bases respectively, with 5 bases between them. Germline V gene sequence: CDR1 SGHAT, CDR2 FQNNGV. CDR3 amino acids: CASSLDLDTEAFF. Here the CDR3 DNA reads TGTGCCAGCAGCTTAGATCTTGACACTGAAGCTTTCTTT.

The chain links TRBV5-4 to TRBJ2-1; 7 bases agree with TRBD2. This CDR3 is 13 amino acids long. V shed 0 bases and J 9 bases; nucleotides not matched to a gene: 3. Germline CDR1 reads SGHNT; CDR2 reads YYREEE (reference sequence). CDR3 bases: TGTGCCAGCAGCTTGGGGACTAGGAGTGAGCAGTTCTTC. It is translated as CASSLGTRSEQFF.

The chain joins TRBV5-6 to TRBJ2-1; 11 bases line up with TRBD1. Germline V lookup: CDR1 SGHDT, CDR2 YYEEEE. This CDR3 comprises 14 residues. J was trimmed by 6 bases and V by 3 bases; bases with no gene match: 2. As DNA, the CDR3 is TGTGCCAGCAGCTGGGACAGGGGGGTCAATGAGCAGTTCTTC. Encoded protein: CASSWDRGVNEQFF.

The chain has TRBV7-8 and TRBJ2-7; a possible D gene is TRBD1 (5 bases). Trimming shortened V by 4 bases and J by 4 bases, and 14 bases separated the two germline ends. Per germline, CDR1 SGHVS and CDR2 FQNEAQ. This CDR3 comprises 14 residues. The DNA for the CDR3 is TGTGCCAGCAGCTCTTTGGACAATCGGTACGAGCAGTACTTC. It is translated as CASSSLDNRYEQYF.